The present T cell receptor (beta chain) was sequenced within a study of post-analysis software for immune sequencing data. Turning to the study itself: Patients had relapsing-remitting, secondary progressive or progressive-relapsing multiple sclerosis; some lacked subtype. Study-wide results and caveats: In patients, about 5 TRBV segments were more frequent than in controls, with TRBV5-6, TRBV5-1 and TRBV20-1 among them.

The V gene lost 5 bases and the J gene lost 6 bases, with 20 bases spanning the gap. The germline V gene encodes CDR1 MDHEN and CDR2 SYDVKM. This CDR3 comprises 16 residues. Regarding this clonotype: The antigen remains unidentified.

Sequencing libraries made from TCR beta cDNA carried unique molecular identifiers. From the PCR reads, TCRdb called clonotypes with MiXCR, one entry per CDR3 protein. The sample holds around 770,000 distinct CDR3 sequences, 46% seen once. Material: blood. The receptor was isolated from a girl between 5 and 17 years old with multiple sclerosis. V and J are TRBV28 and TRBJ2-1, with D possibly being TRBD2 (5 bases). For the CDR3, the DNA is TGTGCCAGCAGTCCGACGCGTAACGGGGAAAGCAATGAGCAGTTCTTC. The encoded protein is CASSPTRNGESNEQFF.